This T cell receptor beta chain was retrieved from a study of PD-1 blockade in classical Hodgkin lymphoma. Described time point: cycle 4 day 1 (C4D1), after 6 weeks of nivolumab. Every patient had relapsed following autologous stem cell transplantation, and cohorts differed in brentuximab vedotin exposure. It was by magnetic negative selection that CD8+ T cells were isolated from thawed PBMCs. A few counts support this clone. No antigen is known for it. Findings and limits, study-wide: The study reported lower baseline TCR diversity in newly diagnosed patients than in healthy donors. Baseline diversity in complete responders resembled that of newly diagnosed patients. Diversity in CD4+ TCRs, unlike that measured in CD8+ TCRs, had risen significantly by C4D1.

Looked up from germline, CDR1 is SEHNR and CDR2 is FQNEAQ (reference sequence). Trimming shortened V by 5 bases and J by 5 bases, and 10 bases separated the two germline ends. The CDR3 loop spans 12 amino acids. Clones were sequenced by immunoSEQ multiplex PCR, and TCRdb holds only the in-frame ones, with some missing. The sample holds approximately 10,000 clones, around 84% seen once. The sequence was obtained from a human donor with classical Hodgkin lymphoma. The donor label of this sample is uncertain. Sequenced material: CD8+ T cells from blood, taken before the fourth cycle of nivolumab. This sequence joins TRBV7-9 and TRBJ2-7, with D possibly matching TRBD2 (5 bases). The CDR3 loop is CASSEGTNEQYF. The CDR3 bases are TGTGCCAGCAGCGAGGGTACTAACGAGCAGTACTTC.